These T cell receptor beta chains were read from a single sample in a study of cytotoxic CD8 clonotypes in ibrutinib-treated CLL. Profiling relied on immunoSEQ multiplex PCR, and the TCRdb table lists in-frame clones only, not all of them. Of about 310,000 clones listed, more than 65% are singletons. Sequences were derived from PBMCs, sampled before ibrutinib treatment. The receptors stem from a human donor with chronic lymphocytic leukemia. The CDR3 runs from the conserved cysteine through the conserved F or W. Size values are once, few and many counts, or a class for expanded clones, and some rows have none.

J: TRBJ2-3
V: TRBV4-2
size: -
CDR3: CASSQEPRPFTDTQYF

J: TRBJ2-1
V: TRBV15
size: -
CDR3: CATSRDNEQFF

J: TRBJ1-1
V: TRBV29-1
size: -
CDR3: CSVGGTVNTEAFF

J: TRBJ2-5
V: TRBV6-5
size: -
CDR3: CASSYSGRGETQYF

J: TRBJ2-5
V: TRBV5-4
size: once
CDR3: CASSSPSQETQYF

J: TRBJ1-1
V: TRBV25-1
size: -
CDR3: CASRTTGGNTEAFF

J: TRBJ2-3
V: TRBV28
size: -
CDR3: CASSLLAGAQYTQYF

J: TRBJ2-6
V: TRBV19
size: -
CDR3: CASSIDSPIRSSGANVLTF

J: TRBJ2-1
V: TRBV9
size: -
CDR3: CASSVVGRTSYNEQFF

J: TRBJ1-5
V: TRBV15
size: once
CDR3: CATSRSLAGGSGNQPQHF

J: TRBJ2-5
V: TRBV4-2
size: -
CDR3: CASSQDLGGQETQYF

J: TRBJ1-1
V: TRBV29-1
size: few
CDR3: CSGGTRDTEAFF

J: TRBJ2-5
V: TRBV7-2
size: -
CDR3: CASGTGGAPVETQYF

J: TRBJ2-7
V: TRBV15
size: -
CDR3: CATSRNAEQYF

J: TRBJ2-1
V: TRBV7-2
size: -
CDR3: CASSLAAAGGRNEQFF

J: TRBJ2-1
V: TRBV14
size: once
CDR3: CASNPLGVGLNEQFF

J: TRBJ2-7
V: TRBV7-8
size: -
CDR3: CASSPQSAGLRDEQYF

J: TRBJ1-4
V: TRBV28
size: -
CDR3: CASSDRRGTNEKLFF

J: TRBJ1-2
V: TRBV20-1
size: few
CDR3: CSARKMGGYTF

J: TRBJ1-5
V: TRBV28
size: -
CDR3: CASSLPAGAGQPQHF

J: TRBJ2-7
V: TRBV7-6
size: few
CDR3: CASSLASVSGRGFRREQYF

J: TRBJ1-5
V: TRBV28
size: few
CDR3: CASRTARSSNQPQHF

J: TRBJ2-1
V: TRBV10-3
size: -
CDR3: CAITAEGNEQFF

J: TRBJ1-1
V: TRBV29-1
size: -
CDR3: CSVTRTAAFF

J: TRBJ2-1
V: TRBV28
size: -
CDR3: CASSSRTPPSDEQFF

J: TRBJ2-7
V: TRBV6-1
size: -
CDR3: CASSVGLVEQYF

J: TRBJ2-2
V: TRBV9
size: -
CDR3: CASSVGQFRELFF

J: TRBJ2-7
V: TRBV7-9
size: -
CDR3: CASSFGEYEQYF

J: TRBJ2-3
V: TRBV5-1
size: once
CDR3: CASSVGQGLTDTQYF

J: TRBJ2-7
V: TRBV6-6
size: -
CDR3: CASSRQGLGLYEQYF

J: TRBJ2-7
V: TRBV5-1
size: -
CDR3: CASSLLADTYEQYF

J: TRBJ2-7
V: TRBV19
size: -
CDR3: CASSVSMNRYEQYF

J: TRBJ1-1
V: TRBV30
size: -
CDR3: CAWGDQRYTEAFF

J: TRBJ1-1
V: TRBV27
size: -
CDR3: CASSLHQTGPNTEAFF

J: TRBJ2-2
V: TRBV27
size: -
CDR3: CASSKDSLYTGELFF

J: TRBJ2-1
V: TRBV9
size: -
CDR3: CASSVVTGTYNEQFF

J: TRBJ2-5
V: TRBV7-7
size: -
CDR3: CASSPAWETQYF

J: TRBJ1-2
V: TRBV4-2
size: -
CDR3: CASSQGDRGPGLSNYGYTF

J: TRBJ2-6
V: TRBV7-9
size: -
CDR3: CASTHGTGANVLTF

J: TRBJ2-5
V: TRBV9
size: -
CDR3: CASSVDRYGSRTQYF

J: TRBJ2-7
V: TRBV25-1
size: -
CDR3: CASSQHYEQYF

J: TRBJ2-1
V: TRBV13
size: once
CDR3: CASSPGTYSPFF

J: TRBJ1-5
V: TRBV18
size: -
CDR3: CASSQGVPNQPQHF

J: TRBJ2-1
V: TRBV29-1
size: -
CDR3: CSVEDLGDEQFF

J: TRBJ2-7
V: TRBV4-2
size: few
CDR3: CASSQPGQGVIEQYF

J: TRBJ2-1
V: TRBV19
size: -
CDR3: CASSIRYNEQFF

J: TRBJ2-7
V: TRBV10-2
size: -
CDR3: CASGPAGDLSEQYF

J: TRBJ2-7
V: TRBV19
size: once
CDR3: CASSKDRSSYEQYF

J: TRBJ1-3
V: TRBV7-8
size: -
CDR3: CASSNAGTSIYF

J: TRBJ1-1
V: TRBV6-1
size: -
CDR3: CASRDRVSGTEAFF